One sample yielded the 13 T cell receptor beta chains listed below, sequenced in a study of T cell responses to AZD1222 COVID-19 vaccine. Here immunoSEQ multiplex PCR was the method, and the copy in TCRdb shows in-frame clones only, minus some. Here the sample spans 100,000 to 150,000 clones, approximately 85% being singletons. The starting material was peripheral blood, obtained on day 0 of MenACWY control vaccination. The receptors were gathered from an adult in good health.

The chain recombines TRBV4-2 with TRBJ2-1, with D uncertain. The CDR3 runs to 18 residues. V lost 0 bases to trimming and J lost 1 base, with 16 bases between them. Germline V gene sequence: CDR1 LGHNA, CDR2 YNFKEQ. CDR3 sequence (DNA): TGTGCCAGCAGCCAAGACCCGCTACGGGCCATTTCCTACAATGAGCAGTTCTTC. This translates into CASSQDPLRAISYNEQFF.

This clone was counted only a few times. V usage is TRBV29-1 and J usage is TRBJ1-4, with D perhaps TRBD1 (6 bases). The CDR3 has 13 residues. V lost 4 bases and J lost 10, with 16 bases in between. Per the germline V gene, CDR1 is SQVTM and CDR2 is ANQGSEA. The CDR3 DNA is TGCAGCGTTGCCGGCTCGGAAGGGGGAAAACTGTTTTTT. This codes for CSVAGSEGGKLFF.

The V and J genes are TRBV5-1 and TRBJ1-3; no reliable D call. There are 15 residues in the CDR3. Germline CDR1 SGHRS, CDR2 YFSETQ. Deletions cut 0 bases from V and 2 bases from J, with 9 bases between. This CDR3 is CASSLASGAGNTIYF. Written as DNA, the CDR3 is TGCGCCAGCAGCTTGGCCTCAGGAGCTGGAAACACCATATATTTT.

V usage is TRBV5-6 and J usage is TRBJ2-3; 10 positions match TRBD1. Germline lookup yields CDR1 SGHDT and CDR2 YYEEEE. The CDR3 totals 15 residues. J gave up 3 bases and V 4 bases, and 5 bases lay outside the gene matches. The CDR3 sequence: CASSGDRGGTDTQYF. The CDR3 DNA sequence: TGTGCCAGCAGCGGGGACAGGGGTGGGACAGATACGCAGTATTTT.

The chain has TRBV2 and TRBJ2-1, with 14 bases matching TRBD2. Germline V gene lookup returns CDR1 SNHLY and CDR2 FYNNEI. The trim removed 1 base at V and 3 bases at J, leaving 5 bases unmatched. The CDR3 is made up of 18 amino acids. In DNA, the CDR3 is TGTGCCAGCAGTGAAGGGGGACTAGCGGGAGTGGGCTACAATGAGCAGTTCTTC. Translating gives CASSEGGLAGVGYNEQFF.

The rearrangement links TRBV9 to TRBJ2-1, with 8 bases aligning to TRBD2. Germline trimming cut 3 bases from V and 4 bases from J; bases unmatched to any gene: 6. Germline CDR1 and CDR2: SGDLS and YYNGEE. This CDR3 spans 15 amino acids. The CDR3 protein is CASSAPGLEYNEQFF. The CDR3 bases are TGTGCCAGCAGCGCACCGGGACTAGAGTACAATGAGCAGTTCTTC.

J is TRBJ2-5 and V is TRBV4-2, with D possibly called TRBD1 or TRBD2 (5 bases each). The CDR3 sequence is 14 residues long. Germline V gene data show CDR1 as LGHNA and CDR2 as YNFKEQ. The V end lost 4 bases, the J end lost 2 bases, and 11 bases lay between the germline ends. The CDR3 sequence is CASSPGTRQETQYF. The CDR3 bases are TGTGCCAGCAGCCCTGGGACCAGACAAGAGACCCAGTACTTC.

The chain uses TRBV28 and TRBJ1-1; 8 positions agree with TRBD1. Germline V gene lookup returns CDR1 MDHEN and CDR2 SYDVKM. The CDR3 totals 14 residues. Germline trimming cut 2 bases from V and 10 bases from J; bases unmatched to any gene: 9. The CDR3 coding sequence is TGTGCCAGCAGTTTACTCGACAGGGGCGAGGGAGCTTTCTTT. Translated: CASSLLDRGEGAFF. The full variable domain, its missing parts supplied by reference TRBV28 and TRBJ1-1, is DVKVTQSSRYLVKRTGEKVFLECVQDMDHENMFWYRQDPGLGLRLIYFSYDVKMKEKGDIPEGYSVSREKKERFSLILESASTNQTSMYLCASSLLDRGEGAFFGQGTRLTVV.

For this clone: This CDR3 is also generated by other DNA sequences in the sample. This chain links TRBV3-1 (or the pseudogene TRBV3-2) with TRBJ2-7; D is ambiguous. The germline CDR1 and CDR2 sequences are LGHDT and YNNKEL (reference sequence). The V end lost 0 bases, the J end lost 7 bases, and 10 bases lay between the germline ends. This CDR3 is 13 amino acids long. CDR3 bases: TGTGCCAGCAGCCAAGATGAAGGGCGGGAGCAGTACTTC. Translation: CASSQDEGREQYF.

This chain joins TRBV9 and TRBJ1-5; D might be TRBD1 (5 bases). V was pared by 2 bases and J by 7 bases, with 19 bases between. Germline CDR1 reads SGDLS; CDR2 reads YYNGEE. This CDR3 spans 16 amino acids. CDR3 coding DNA: TGTGCCAGCAGCGTTAGTCGGGGGGTCATGGGCCAGCCCCAGCATTTT. Protein: CASSVSRGVMGQPQHF.

The V call is TRBV24-1, the J call TRBJ2-5; D call uncertain. Between the trimmed V and J ends, which lost 3 bases and 7 bases, there was a span of 17 bases. There are 15 residues in the CDR3. Germline CDR1 and CDR2: KGHDR and SFDVKD. The CDR3 nucleotides read TGTGCCACCAGTGATCGCACACCCTTAGAAGGGACCCAGTACTTC. This sequence encodes CATSDRTPLEGTQYF.

This chain uses TRBV6-5 with TRBJ2-5, with D maybe TRBD2 (6 bases). The germline CDR1 and CDR2 sequences are MNHEY and SVGAGI. V dropped 8 bases and J dropped 2 bases, with 18 bases sitting between them. The CDR3 loop spans 15 amino acids. As DNA, the CDR3 is TGTGCCAGCCCCTCGGAGGGACGGATTCAAGAGACCCAGTACTTC. Amino acid sequence: CASPSEGRIQETQYF.

This clone was recorded only once. The chain carries TRBV27 and TRBJ1-2; D is possibly TRBD1 (5 bases). V lost 2 bases and J lost 3, with 22 bases in between. The CDR3 length is 18 residues. In germline, CDR1 is MNHEY, CDR2 SMNVEV (reference sequence). CDR3: CASSLLAPARDLDYGYTF. The DNA of the CDR3 is TGTGCCAGCAGTTTACTAGCCCCTGCCAGGGATTTGGACTATGGCTACACCTTC.